This T cell receptor (beta chain) appears in the sequencing data of a study of T cells in Graves' hyperthyroidism and ophthalmopathy. TCR beta CDR3 region amplification was performed from RNA transcripts. The HTBI primer set served for first-round RT-PCR of the TCR CDR3. TCRdb reanalysed the multiplex PCR reads using MiXCR and keeps one entry per CDR3 protein. The table has hundreds of thousands of distinct CDR3 sequences, around a quarter seen once. There are 14 residues in the CDR3. CDR1 is MNHEY and CDR2 is SMNVEV in the germline V gene (reference sequence). Between the trimmed V and J ends, which lost 6 bases and 4 bases, there was a span of 12 bases. This clonotype was found a few times. This may come from a read error, since a much larger clone is one base off.

The chain has TRBV27 and TRBJ2-2; no reliable D call. The sequencing sample was made of blood. This receptor was obtained from a woman aged 25 to 39 with Graves' ophthalmopathy. CDR3 loop: CASRYSRRTGELFF. CDR3 sequence (DNA): TGTGCCAGCAGATACTCCAGGCGCACCGGGGAGCTGTTTTTT.